One sample yielded the 4 T cell receptor beta chains listed below, sequenced in a study of T cells after yellow fever vaccination (dated by TCRdb to between 2018 and 2020). Explained via the paper, the treatment or condition label denotes: live attenuated yellow fever vaccine strain. Libraries were constructed by 5' RACE. Sequenced on an Illumina HiSeq 2500. In TCRdb, the public reads were trimmed at Q25 with fastp and aligned with MiXCR, with productive beta chains retained. For every CDR3 protein sequence, its rows merge into one entry that carries the most common genes and DNA. The sample has 620,000 or so distinct CDR3 sequences on record, roughly an eighth of them singletons. Just under 15% of the sample belongs to the ten largest clones. The source material was PBMCs, sampled on the day of the yellow fever booster vaccination. The receptor source for this set is a young man who received the YFV17D yellow fever vaccine.

The chain combines TRBV7-2 with TRBJ2-1, with 8 positions matching TRBD2. V lost 10 bases, J lost 5 bases, and 7 bases stayed unmatched. CDR1 and CDR2 from the germline V gene are SGHTA and FQGNSA. CDR3 length: 13 amino acids. The CDR3 loop reads CAMGILADNEQFF. The CDR3 region has the DNA TGTGCCATGGGAATACTAGCGGACAATGAGCAGTTCTTC. The whole variable domain, remainder taken from reference TRBV7-2 and TRBJ2-1, is GAGVSQSPSNKVTEKGKDVELRCDPISGHTALYWYRQSLGQGLEFLIYFQGNSAPDKSGLPSDRFSAERTGGSVSTLTIQRTQQEDSAVYLCAMGILADNEQFFGPGTRLTVL.

This sequence joins TRBV29-1 and TRBJ1-2; tentatively, D is TRBD1 (5 bases). Germline V gives CDR1 SQVTM, CDR2 ANQGSEA. The CDR3 is 13 amino acids. Between the trimmed V and J ends, which lost 3 bases and 3 bases, there was a span of 11 bases. CDR3 loop: CSVEERGDYGYTF. CDR3 nucleotide sequence: TGCAGCGTTGAGGAGAGGGGCGACTATGGCTACACCTTC.

This clonotype was counted between two and nine times. The chain joins TRBV2 to TRBJ1-6, with 8 bases aligning to TRBD1. The germline V gene encodes CDR1 SNHLY and CDR2 FYNNEI. The V gene end was trimmed by 6 bases and the J gene end by 10 bases; junction bases not matched to a gene: 11. The CDR3 length is 15 residues. CDR3 sequence: CASRGQALQGSPLHF. CDR3 DNA sequence: TGTGCCAGCAGGGGACAGGCCCTACAGGGATCACCCCTCCACTTT. Together with reference TRBV2 and TRBJ1-6, the CDR3 gives the full variable domain: EPEVTQTPSHQVTQMGQEVILRCVPISNHLYFYWYRQILGQKVEFLVSFYNNEISEKSEIFDDQFSVERPDGSNFTLKIRSTKLEDSAMYFCASRGQALQGSPLHFGNGTRLTVT.

This clonotype was counted between two and nine times. This chain connects TRBV7-6 to TRBJ1-5; a weak D match, TRBD1 (5 bases). This CDR3 has 15 amino acids. V was cut by 5 bases and J by 9 bases, with 20 bases left in between. The germline V gene has CDR1 SGHVS and CDR2 FNYEAQ. CDR3 sequence: CASSPYTGLQGPQHF. The CDR3 region has the DNA TGTGCCAGCAGCCCCTACACCGGGCTTCAGGGGCCCCAGCATTTT.